This passage covers 26 T cell receptor beta chains from one sample sequenced in a study of T cell responses to AZD1222 COVID-19 vaccine. The protocol was immunoSEQ multiplex PCR, while the TCRdb copy is restricted to in-frame clones and leaves out a portion. The repertoire consists of about 140,000 clones, with 80% to 95% occurring once and the leading ten covering about 4.1%. The source material was peripheral blood, sampled 28 days after the second AZD1222 dose. The receptors shown here come from an adult who received the AZD1222 COVID-19 vaccine.

Notes on this clone: Sequence at one end of the junction differs from germline and may be a read error. The chain couples TRBV2 to TRBJ2-5; 7 bases are shared with TRBD2. The germline CDR1 and CDR2 sequences are SNHLY and FYNNEI. There are 14 residues in the CDR3. CDR3 in DNA: TGTGCCAGCAGTCAAGCACTAGCGAAAGAGACCCAGTACTTC. This codes for CASSQALAKETQYF.

The CDR3 protein is CASSPIVGGEQFF. The CDR3 DNA follows: TGTGCCAGCAGCCCTATCGTTGGAGGTGAGCAGTTCTTC. V is TRBV3-1 (or the pseudogene TRBV3-2) and J is TRBJ2-1; a weak D match, TRBD2 (5 bases). Per germline, CDR1 LGHDT and CDR2 YNNKEL (reference sequence). Trimming stripped 4 bases from V and 9 bases from J, with 13 bases between. The CDR3 totals 13 residues.

CDR3 DNA sequence: TGTGCCAGCAGTCAACTAGCGGGGGGGCAGAATGAGCAGTTCTTC. Protein sequence: CASSQLAGGQNEQFF. The V call is TRBV6-5, the J call TRBJ2-1, with 13 bases matching TRBD2. CDR1 MNHEY and CDR2 SVGAGI come from the germline V gene. The CDR3 runs to 15 residues. V trimming: 5 bases; J trimming: 7 bases; junction bases outside the gene matches: 5.

The chain couples TRBV5-6 to TRBJ2-7; tentative D call: TRBD1 (5 bases). Germline CDR1 reads SGHDT; CDR2 reads YYEEEE. The CDR3 length is 14 residues. Trimming cost V 5 bases and J 6 bases, with 18 bases left between them. Written as DNA, the CDR3 is TGTGCCAGCAGTGGACAAGGAGTAGGTGGCGAGCAGTACTTC. It is translated as CASSGQGVGGEQYF.

This chain joins TRBV19 and TRBJ2-1; 12 bases are a match to TRBD2. This CDR3 region has 15 residues. The ends lost 6 bases at V and 7 bases at J; junction bases unmatched: 7. Looked up from germline, CDR1 is LNHDA and CDR2 is SQIVND (reference sequence). In nucleotides, the CDR3 is TGTGCCAGTAGACCCGGACTAGCGGGAAGTAATGAGCAGTTCTTC. This codes for CASRPGLAGSNEQFF.

The chain links TRBV9 to TRBJ2-1, with 12 bases lining up with TRBD2. Unmatched junction bases numbered 3, after V lost 3 bases and J lost 5 bases. CDR3 length: 15 residues. Germline CDR1 and CDR2: SGDLS and YYNGEE. CDR3 bases: TGTGCCAGCAGCGCCAGACTAGCGGGGGACAATGAGCAGTTCTTC. Translating it yields CASSARLAGDNEQFF.

The CDR3 nucleotides are TGTGCCAGCAGCTCTGGGGCAGGGGGCAATCCTAGCACAGATACGCAGTATTTT. Amino acids: CASSSGAGGNPSTDTQYF. This chain links TRBV7-3 with TRBJ2-3; 8 bases are a match to TRBD1. This CDR3 has 18 residues. CDR1 is SGHTA, CDR2 FQGTGA, per germline. V lost 4 bases to trimming and J lost 0 bases; unmatched junction nucleotides: 12.

The V gene is TRBV11-2, the J gene TRBJ1-1, with a tentative D call TRBD1 (5 bases). Germline V gene lookup returns CDR1 SGHAT and CDR2 FQNNGV. CDR3 length: 13 amino acids. The V gene lost 4 bases and the J gene lost 8 bases, with 14 bases spanning the gap. The CDR3 DNA reads as TGTGCCAGCAGCTCCACAGGTCACAGGGAAGCTTTCTTT. Protein: CASSSTGHREAFF.

This chain connects TRBV7-8 to TRBJ1-5, with D possibly being TRBD1 (5 bases). The CDR3 is made up of 14 amino acids. Germline CDR1 SGHVS, CDR2 FQNEAQ. V lost 6 bases and J lost 5, with 14 bases in between. The CDR3 DNA reads as TGTGCCAGCAGTTCCGACAGAGCCCATCAGCCCCAGCATTTT. This gives the protein CASSSDRAHQPQHF.

The chain carries TRBV15 and TRBJ2-5, with a possible D match to TRBD2 (7 bases). Germline-derived CDR1 and CDR2 are LNHNV and YYDKDF (reference sequence). Trimming removed 0 bases at V and 2 bases at J, with 10 bases between. The CDR3 covers 15 residues. Here the CDR3 reads CATSREGGGQETQYF. The CDR3 region has the DNA TGTGCCACCAGCAGAGAGGGAGGGGGGCAAGAGACCCAGTACTTC. The full variable domain, in which reference TRBV15 and TRBJ2-5 provide the parts outside the CDR3, is DAMVIQNPRYQVTQFGKPVTLSCSQTLNHNVMYWYQQKSSQAPKLLFHYYDKDFNNEADTPDNFQSRRPNTSFCFLDIRSPGLGDTAMYLCATSREGGGQETQYFGPGTRLLVL.

The chain links TRBV3-1 (or the pseudogene TRBV3-2) to TRBJ1-3; the D is unclear. Germline V gene sequence: CDR1 LGHDT, CDR2 YNNKEL (reference sequence). V lost 1 base to trimming and J lost 0 bases, with 7 bases between them. This CDR3 has 15 residues. The CDR3 sequence: CASSQARASGNTIYF. CDR3 nucleotides: TGTGCCAGCAGCCAAGCGCGGGCCTCTGGAAACACCATATATTTT.

The genes are TRBV5-4 and TRBJ2-3, with a tentative D call TRBD1 (6 bases). CDR3 length: 16 residues. Germline loops: CDR1 SGHNT, CDR2 YYREEE (reference sequence). Trimming removed 3 bases from V and 0 bases from J, with 14 bases in between. CDR3 DNA sequence: TGTGCCAGCAGCTGGGGGCGGGCATATAGCACAGATACGCAGTATTTT. This codes for CASSWGRAYSTDTQYF.

The V and J genes are TRBV7-9 and TRBJ2-3; maybe TRBD2 (6 bases). Per germline, CDR1 SEHNR and CDR2 FQNEAQ (reference sequence). The CDR3 covers 15 residues. Trimming pared 4 bases from V and 3 bases from J, leaving 14 bases between. As DNA, the CDR3 is TGTGCCAGCAGCTCAATAGGAGGGGAAACAGATACGCAGTATTTT. It encodes CASSSIGGETDTQYF.

This sequence joins TRBV16 and TRBJ2-2, with D possibly matching TRBD1 (5 bases). The germline V and J ends were trimmed by 5 bases and 0 bases, with 10 bases remaining between them. In germline, CDR1 is KGHSY, CDR2 FQNENV. This CDR3 spans 15 amino acids. The CDR3 loop reads CASSMGLPNTGELFF. The CDR3 coding sequence is TGTGCCAGCAGCATGGGGCTACCGAACACCGGGGAGCTGTTTTTT.

CDR3 in DNA: TGTGCCAGTAGTAGGCGGGACAGAGCCTACGAGCAGTACTTC. It specifies CASSRRDRAYEQYF. This sequence joins TRBV19 and TRBJ2-7; TRBD1 is a possible D gene (7 bases). The ends were cut back, 4 bases at V and 2 bases at J, with 12 bases in the middle. This CDR3 contains 14 residues. Germline CDR1 and CDR2: LNHDA and SQIVND (reference sequence).

This chain connects TRBV9 to TRBJ1-3, with a tentative D call TRBD1 (5 bases). The ends were cut back, 0 bases at V and 2 bases at J, with 18 bases in the middle. The CDR3 runs to 18 residues. Per the germline V gene, CDR1 is SGDLS and CDR2 is YYNGEE. CDR3 DNA: TGTGCCAGCAGCGTAGTTTGGGACGGAACGGGGACTGGAAACACCATATATTTT. Protein: CASSVVWDGTGTGNTIYF.

This chain joins TRBV28 and TRBJ1-2; D may be TRBD1 (6 bases). This CDR3 is built from 13 residues. Germline assignment: CDR1 MDHEN and CDR2 SYDVKM. Between the trimmed V and J ends, which lost 2 bases and 2 bases, there was a span of 6 bases. In DNA form, the CDR3 reads TGTGCCAGCAGTTTAGGACAGAACTATGGCTACACCTTC. Amino acid sequence: CASSLGQNYGYTF.

The rearrangement uses TRBV11-2 and TRBJ1-6; perhaps TRBD1 as D (6 bases). Trimming removed 4 bases at V and 7 bases at J, with 14 bases between. This CDR3 has 15 residues. Looked up from germline, CDR1 is SGHAT and CDR2 is FQNNGV. The CDR3 nucleotides read TGTGCCAGCAGCTCACAGGGTGGCGTGAATTCACCCCTCCACTTT. Residues: CASSSQGGVNSPLHF.

V usage is TRBV6-6 and J usage is TRBJ1-5; D perhaps matches TRBD1 (5 bases). This CDR3 comprises 13 residues. The germline CDR1 and CDR2 sequences are MNHNY and SVGAGI (reference sequence). V lost 0 bases, J lost 7 bases, and 7 bases lay in between. The CDR3 bases are TGTGCCAGCAGTTACTCGGGGGACCAGCCCCAGCATTTT. Its protein product is CASSYSGDQPQHF.

The genes are TRBV19 and TRBJ1-5; a weak D match, TRBD1 (5 bases). Trimming left V 7 bases short and J 2 bases short, with 12 bases between. The CDR3 has 14 amino acids. Germline V lookup: CDR1 LNHDA, CDR2 SQIVND (reference sequence). CDR3 sequence (DNA): TGTGCCAGTAACGGCAGGGCTGGCAATCAGCCCCAGCATTTT. It translates to CASNGRAGNQPQHF.

The CDR3 DNA is TGTGCCAGCAGCCAAAGCGCACCTTATAACTATGGCTACACCTTC. Translation: CASSQSAPYNYGYTF. The rearrangement uses TRBV14 and TRBJ1-2; D unresolved. This CDR3 contains 15 residues. Trimming removed 2 bases from V and 1 base from J, with 11 bases in between. Per the germline V gene, CDR1 is SGHDN and CDR2 is FVKESK.

This clone appeared once. CDR3 protein: CASSLGSASRGGNQPQHF. The CDR3 bases are TGTGCCAGCAGCTTAGGGTCGGCCTCTAGGGGAGGCAATCAGCCCCAGCATTTT. The V gene is TRBV7-8, the J gene TRBJ1-5; a possible D gene is TRBD1 (5 bases). The V end was cut by 1 base, the J end by 2 bases, with 18 bases between. The germline V gene encodes CDR1 SGHVS and CDR2 FQNEAQ. The CDR3 runs 18 residues.

This rearrangement joins TRBV10-3 to TRBJ1-6, with D maybe TRBD1 (6 bases). Germline CDR1 ENHRY, CDR2 SYGVKD. The CDR3 has 14 amino acids. Trimming pared 0 bases from V and 14 bases from J, leaving 14 bases between. CDR3 sequence: CAISESAGELALHF. The CDR3 nucleotides read TGTGCCATCAGTGAGTCGGCAGGGGAGTTGGCCCTCCACTTT.

The chain carries TRBV2 and TRBJ2-3, with D perhaps TRBD2 (5 bases). Trimming took 6 bases from V and 4 from J, leaving 8 bases between them. Germline V CDR1 and CDR2: SNHLY, FYNNEI. The CDR3 extends over 12 amino acids. CDR3: CASRAGSDTQYF. CDR3 DNA sequence: TGTGCCAGCAGGGCGGGCTCAGATACGCAGTATTTT.

This chain connects TRBV29-1 to TRBJ2-3; D is uncertain. CDR1 is SQVTM, CDR2 ANQGSEA, per germline. Trimming removed 3 bases at V and 2 bases at J, with 9 bases between. The CDR3 runs 13 residues. In DNA form, the CDR3 reads TGCAGCGTTGACCCGGAGACCACAGATACGCAGTATTTT. Amino acids: CSVDPETTDTQYF.

V usage is TRBV6-5 and J usage is TRBJ1-6; possibly TRBD1 for D (6 bases). V gave up 9 bases and J gave up 6 bases, with 15 bases separating them. CDR1 is MNHEY and CDR2 is SVGAGI in the germline V gene. The CDR3 spans 14 residues. In nucleotides, the CDR3 is TGTGCCAGAGTCCGGACAGAATTTAATTCACCCCTCCACTTT. Protein: CARVRTEFNSPLHF.